This passage covers 5 T cell receptor beta chains from one sample sequenced in a study of shared clonotypes between healthy human individuals. Measured with immunoSEQ multiplex PCR; TCRdb has only the in-frame clones, and not every one. The table has approximately 980,000 clones, 76% seen once. The sample consisted of memory CD4+ T cells sorted from blood. Specified subset: CD45RA-negative fraction. Receptors were obtained from a man younger than 30 in good health.

This clone was recorded a few times. Other nucleotide sequences from this sample produce the same CDR3. The chain couples TRBV2 to TRBJ1-6, with a tentative D call TRBD1 (6 bases). The CDR3 sequence is 14 residues long. Trimming removed 7 bases from V and 4 bases from J, with 11 bases in between. Per the germline V gene, CDR1 is SNHLY and CDR2 is FYNNEI. CDR3 nucleotide sequence: TGTGCCAGCAATGGGACACCTTATAATTCACCCCTCCACTTT. Translation: CASNGTPYNSPLHF.

The V gene is TRBV30, the J gene TRBJ2-7, with D possibly matching TRBD2 (5 bases). The CDR3 extends over 13 amino acids. Deletions cut 4 bases from V and 7 bases from J, with 17 bases between. From germline, CDR1 is GTSNPN and CDR2 SVGIG (reference sequence). DNA of the CDR3: TGTGCCTGGAAAAGTGGGAGATTAGGAGAGCAGTACTTC. Translated, it gives CAWKSGRLGEQYF. Together with reference TRBV30 and TRBJ2-7, the CDR3 gives the full variable domain: SQTIHQWPATLVQPVGSPLSLECTVEGTSNPNLYWYRQAAGRGLQLLFYSVGIGQISSEVPQNLSASRPQDRQFILSSKKLLLSDSGFYLCAWKSGRLGEQYFGPGTRLTVT.

In the case of this clone: The same CDR3 also results from other DNA sequences found in this sample. The V call is TRBV19, the J call TRBJ1-6; maybe TRBD1 (6 bases). Trimming removed 3 bases at V and 7 bases at J, with 7 bases between. The germline V gene encodes CDR1 LNHDA and CDR2 SQIVND (reference sequence). This CDR3 has 13 residues. The CDR3 loop is CASSIDRNSPLHF. The CDR3, as DNA: TGTGCCAGTAGTATTGACAGGAATTCACCCCTCCACTTT. Variable domain in full (rest from reference TRBV19 and TRBJ1-6): DGGITQSPKYLFRKEGQNVTLSCEQNLNHDAMYWYRQDPGQGLRLIYYSQIVNDFQKGDIAEGYSVSREKKESFPLTVTSAQKNPTAFYLCASSIDRNSPLHFGNGTRLTVT.

This clone showed up just once. The chain joins TRBV7-2 to TRBJ1-6, with D possibly being TRBD1 (6 bases). From germline, CDR1 is SGHTA and CDR2 FQGNSA. Trimming took 6 bases from V and 5 from J, leaving 11 bases between them. The CDR3 spans 14 residues. The CDR3 nucleotides read TGTGCCAGCAGACCGGGACACCATAATTCACCCCTCCACTTT. It yields the protein CASRPGHHNSPLHF.

The count of this clone is one. V usage is TRBV4-2 and J usage is TRBJ1-3; D gene uncertain. The CDR3 is 14 residues long. The germline V gene has CDR1 LGHNA and CDR2 YNFKEQ. Between the trimmed V and J ends, which lost 1 base and 4 bases, there was a span of 8 bases. Written as DNA, the CDR3 is TGTGCCAGCAGCCAAGTTGACGGCGGAAACACCATATATTTT. It yields the protein CASSQVDGGNTIYF.